The T cell receptor (beta chain) under discussion was sequenced for a study of metastatic and nonmetastatic thyroid tumors. Study background: Repertoires of blood and of tissue (tumor or nodule) from malignant and benign thyroid patients were compared. Findings and limits, study-wide: Compared with benign nodules, malignant thyroid tumors were reported to have significantly higher TCR beta diversity in both blood and tumor.

This clone has at least ten counts. What it binds is unknown. Other DNA sequences from this sample encode an identical CDR3 as well. The CDR3 loop spans 14 amino acids. V lost 10 bases, J lost 4 bases, and 19 bases lay in between. The germline V gene has CDR1 SNHLY and CDR2 FYNNEI. Authors' data handling: Differences in CDR3 between clinicopathological groups were drawn on to build a classifier intended to discriminate distant-metastatic papillary thyroid cancer patients. TCRdb re-called clones from the PCR reads using MiXCR. The V and J calls shown here were made by TCRdb, not taken from the authors' results. The sample contains about 93,000 clones, roughly an eighth of which appear only once. Not a single patient had been given any form of treatment at any point before undergoing thyroid surgery.

V is TRBV2 and J is TRBJ1-1; possible D gene TRBD1, 5 bases. Sequences were obtained from blood. This TCR came from a female donor with papillary thyroid cancer or a benign thyroid nodule (not recorded which). Some clones in this sample may be carry-over from other donors' samples. The CDR3 DNA follows: TGTGCCAACCGGGCGGGACCGAAGGCCACTGAAGCTTTCTTT. This sequence encodes CANRAGPKATEAFF.